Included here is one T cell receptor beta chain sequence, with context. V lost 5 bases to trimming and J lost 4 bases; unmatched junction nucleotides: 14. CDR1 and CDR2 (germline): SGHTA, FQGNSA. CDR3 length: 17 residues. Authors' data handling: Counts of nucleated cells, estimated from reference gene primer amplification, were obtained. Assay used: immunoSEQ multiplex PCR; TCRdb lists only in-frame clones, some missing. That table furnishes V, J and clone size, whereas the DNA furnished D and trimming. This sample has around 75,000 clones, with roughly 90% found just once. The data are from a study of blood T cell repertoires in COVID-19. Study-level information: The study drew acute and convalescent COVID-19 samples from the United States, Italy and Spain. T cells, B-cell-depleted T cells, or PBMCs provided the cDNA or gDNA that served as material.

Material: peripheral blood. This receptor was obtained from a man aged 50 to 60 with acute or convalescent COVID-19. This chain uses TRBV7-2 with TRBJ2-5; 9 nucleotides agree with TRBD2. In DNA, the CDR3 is TGTGCCAGCAGCCCGTCGAGAGCGGGAGGCCGAGGAGAGACCCAGTACTTC. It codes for CASSPSRAGGRGETQYF.